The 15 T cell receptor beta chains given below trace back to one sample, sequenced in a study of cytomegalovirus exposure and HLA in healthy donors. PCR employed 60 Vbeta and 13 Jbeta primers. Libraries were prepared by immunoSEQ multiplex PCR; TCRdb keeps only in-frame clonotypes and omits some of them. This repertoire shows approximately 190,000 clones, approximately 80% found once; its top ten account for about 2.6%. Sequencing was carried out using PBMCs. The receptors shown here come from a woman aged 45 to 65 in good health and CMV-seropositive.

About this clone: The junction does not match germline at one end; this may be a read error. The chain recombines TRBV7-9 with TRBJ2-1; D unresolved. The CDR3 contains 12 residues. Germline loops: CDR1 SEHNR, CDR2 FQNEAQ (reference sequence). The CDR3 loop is CSSSFVYNEQFF. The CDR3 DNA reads TGTTCCAGCAGCTTCGTATACAATGAGCAGTTCTTC.

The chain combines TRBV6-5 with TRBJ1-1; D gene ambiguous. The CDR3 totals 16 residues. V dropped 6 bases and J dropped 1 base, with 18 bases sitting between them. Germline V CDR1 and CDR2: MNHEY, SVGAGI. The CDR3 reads CASSYRPTQGNTEAFF. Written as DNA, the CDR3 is TGTGCCAGCAGCTACAGACCGACTCAAGGGAACACTGAAGCTTTCTTT.

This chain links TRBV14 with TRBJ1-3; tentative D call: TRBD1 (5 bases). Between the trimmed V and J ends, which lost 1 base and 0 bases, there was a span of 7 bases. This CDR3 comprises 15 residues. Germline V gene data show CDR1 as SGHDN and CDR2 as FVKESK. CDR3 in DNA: TGTGCCAGCAGCCAAGGGACAAACTCTGGAAACACCATATATTTT. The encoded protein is CASSQGTNSGNTIYF.

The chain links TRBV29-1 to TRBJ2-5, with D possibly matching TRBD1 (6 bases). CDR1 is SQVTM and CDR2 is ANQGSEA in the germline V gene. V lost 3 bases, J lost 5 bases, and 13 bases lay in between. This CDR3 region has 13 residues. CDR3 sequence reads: CSVEMGAEETQYF. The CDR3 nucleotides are TGCAGCGTTGAGATGGGGGCGGAGGAGACCCAGTACTTC.

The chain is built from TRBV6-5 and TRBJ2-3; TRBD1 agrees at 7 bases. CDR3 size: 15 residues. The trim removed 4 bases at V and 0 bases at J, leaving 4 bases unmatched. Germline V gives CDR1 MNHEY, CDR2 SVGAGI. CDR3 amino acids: CASSLGQPSTDTQYF. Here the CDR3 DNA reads TGTGCCAGCAGTTTGGGACAGCCTAGCACAGATACGCAGTATTTT.

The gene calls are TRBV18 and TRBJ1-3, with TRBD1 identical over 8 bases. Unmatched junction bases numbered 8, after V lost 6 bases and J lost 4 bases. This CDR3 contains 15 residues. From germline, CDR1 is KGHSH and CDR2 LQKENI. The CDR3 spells CASSLTGEPGNTIYF. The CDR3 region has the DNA TGTGCCAGCTCTTTGACAGGGGAGCCCGGAAACACCATATATTTT.

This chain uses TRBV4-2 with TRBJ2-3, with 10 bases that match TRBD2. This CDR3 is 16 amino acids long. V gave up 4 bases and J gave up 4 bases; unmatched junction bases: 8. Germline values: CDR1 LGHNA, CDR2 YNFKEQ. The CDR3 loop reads CASSPLSGGGADTQYF. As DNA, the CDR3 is TGTGCCAGCAGCCCACTCAGCGGGGGGGGAGCAGATACGCAGTATTTT.

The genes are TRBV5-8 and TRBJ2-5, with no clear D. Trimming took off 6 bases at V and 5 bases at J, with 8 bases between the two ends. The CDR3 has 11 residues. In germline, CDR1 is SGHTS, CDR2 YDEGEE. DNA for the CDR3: TGTGCCAGCACCCCCCTGGAGACCCAGTACTTC. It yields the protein CASTPLETQYF.

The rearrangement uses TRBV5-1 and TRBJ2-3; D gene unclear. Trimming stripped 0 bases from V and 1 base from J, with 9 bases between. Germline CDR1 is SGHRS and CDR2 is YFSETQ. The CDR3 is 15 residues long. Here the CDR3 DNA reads TGCGCCAGCAGCTTGGATGGCATCCGCACAGATACGCAGTATTTT. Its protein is CASSLDGIRTDTQYF.

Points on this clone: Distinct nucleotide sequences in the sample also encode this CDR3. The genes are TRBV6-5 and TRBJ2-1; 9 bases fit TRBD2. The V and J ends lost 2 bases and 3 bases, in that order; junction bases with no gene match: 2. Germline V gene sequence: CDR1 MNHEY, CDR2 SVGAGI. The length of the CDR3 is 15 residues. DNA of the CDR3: TGTGCCAGCAGTTACAGCGGGGGGCGCTACAATGAGCAGTTCTTC. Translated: CASSYSGGRYNEQFF.

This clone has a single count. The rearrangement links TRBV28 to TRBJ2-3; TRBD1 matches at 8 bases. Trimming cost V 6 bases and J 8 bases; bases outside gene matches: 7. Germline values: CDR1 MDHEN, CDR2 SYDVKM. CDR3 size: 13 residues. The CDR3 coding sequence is TGTGCCAGCAGCCTTCCCACAGGGGGTACGCAGTATTTT. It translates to CASSLPTGGTQYF.

The DNA of the CDR3 is TGTGCCAGCAGGGCCAGGGCGGTTGGTGGGGAGCTGTTTTTT. Protein product: CASRARAVGGELFF. The rearrangement uses TRBV2 and TRBJ2-2; TRBD1 might be the D (5 bases). Germline V gene sequence: CDR1 SNHLY, CDR2 FYNNEI. Trimming removed 6 bases from V and 8 bases from J, with 16 bases in between. The CDR3 is 14 residues long.

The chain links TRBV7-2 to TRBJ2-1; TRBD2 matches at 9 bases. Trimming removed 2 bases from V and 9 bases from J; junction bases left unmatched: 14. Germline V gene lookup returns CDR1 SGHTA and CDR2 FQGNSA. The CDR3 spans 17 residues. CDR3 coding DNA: TGTGCCAGCAGCTTATCTGTCCTGCGGGGGGGGGCCGCTGAGCAGTTCTTC. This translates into CASSLSVLRGGAAEQFF.

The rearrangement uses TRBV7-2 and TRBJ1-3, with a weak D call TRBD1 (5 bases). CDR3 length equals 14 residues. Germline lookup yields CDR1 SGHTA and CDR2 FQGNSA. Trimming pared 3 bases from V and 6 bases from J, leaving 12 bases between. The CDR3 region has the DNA TGTGCCAGCAGCTTGTTAGGAGGGGAAAACACCATATATTTT. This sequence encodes CASSLLGGENTIYF.

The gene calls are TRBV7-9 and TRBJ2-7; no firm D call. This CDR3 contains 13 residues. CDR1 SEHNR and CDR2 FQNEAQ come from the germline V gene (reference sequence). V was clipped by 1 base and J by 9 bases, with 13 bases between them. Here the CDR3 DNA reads TGTGCCAGCAGCTTAGAATCTTTCGAGGTGCAGTACTTC. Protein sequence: CASSLESFEVQYF.